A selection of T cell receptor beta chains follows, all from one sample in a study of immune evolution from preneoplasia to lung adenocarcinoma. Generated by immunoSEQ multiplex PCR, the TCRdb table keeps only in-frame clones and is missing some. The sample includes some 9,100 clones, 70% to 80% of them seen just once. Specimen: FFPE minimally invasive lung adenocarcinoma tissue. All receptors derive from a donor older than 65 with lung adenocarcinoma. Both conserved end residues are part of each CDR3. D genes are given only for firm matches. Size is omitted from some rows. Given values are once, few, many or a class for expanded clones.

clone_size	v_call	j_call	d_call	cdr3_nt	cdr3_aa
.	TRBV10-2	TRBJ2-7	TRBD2	TGCGCCAGCAGAACCGGGACTAGCGGGAGGGAAAAGAAGTTAGCTCTTTTATCCTACGAGCAGTACTTC	CASRTGTSGREKKLALLSYEQYF
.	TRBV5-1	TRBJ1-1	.	TGCGCCAGCAGCCCCGGCAGAATGGGGGACAACACTGAAGCTTTCTTT	CASSPGRMGDNTEAFF
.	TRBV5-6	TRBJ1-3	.	TGTGCCAGCAGCCCCATGGGGGGTGATGGAAACACCATATATTTT	CASSPMGGDGNTIYF
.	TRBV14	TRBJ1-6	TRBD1	TGTGCCAGCAGCCGGGACAGAAATTCACCCCTCCACTTT	CASSRDRNSPLHF
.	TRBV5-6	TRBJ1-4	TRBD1	TGTGCCAGCAGCTGGGGACAGGGGGCAGGTGAAAAACTGTTTTTT	CASSWGQGAGEKLFF
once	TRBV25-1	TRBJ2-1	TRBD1	TGTGCCAGCAGTGAATCAGGGGGCGACTACAATGAGCAGTTCTTC	CASSESGGDYNEQFF
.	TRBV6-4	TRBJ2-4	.	TGTGCCAGCCCCAGCGAGGGGACGAAAAACATTCAGTACTTC	CASPSEGTKNIQYF
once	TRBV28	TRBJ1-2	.	TGTGCCAGCAGTCCCGTTACCTCGTTTAACTATGGCTACACCTTC	CASSPVTSFNYGYTF
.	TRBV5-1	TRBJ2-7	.	TGCGCCAGCAGCCGGACGCCGCGGAACTACGAGCAGTACTTC	CASSRTPRNYEQYF
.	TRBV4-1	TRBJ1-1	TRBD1	TGCGCCAGCAGCCCCCCGGGACAGTTAACCCTGAACACTGAAGCTTTCTTT	CASSPPGQLTLNTEAFF
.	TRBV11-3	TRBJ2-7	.	TGTGCCAGCAGCTTAGTAGGAGGGAGCTACGAGCAGTACTTC	CASSLVGGSYEQYF
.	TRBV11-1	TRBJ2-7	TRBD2	TGTGCCAGCAGCTTAGGAGGCGGGAGCGGGTACGAGCAGTACTTC	CASSLGGGSGYEQYF
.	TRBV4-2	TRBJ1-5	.	TGTGCCAGCAGCCAAGATGGTACAGGAGGCCAGCCCCAGCATTTT	CASSQDGTGGQPQHF
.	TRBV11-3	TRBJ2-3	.	TGTGCCAGCAGCTGTCCTAGGGTGACAGATACGCAGTATTTT	CASSCPRVTDTQYF
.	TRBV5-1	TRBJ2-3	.	TGCGCCAGCAGCTTCCTGGGTGGGGGGACAGATACGCAGTATTTT	CASSFLGGGTDTQYF
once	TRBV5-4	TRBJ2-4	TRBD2	TGTGCCAGCAGCTTTAGCGGGACGCTAGCCAAAAACATTCAGTACTTC	CASSFSGTLAKNIQYF
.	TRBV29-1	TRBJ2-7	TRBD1	TGCAGCGTTGGAGCCCGGGACAGGGTAGACGAGCAGTACTTC	CSVGARDRVDEQYF
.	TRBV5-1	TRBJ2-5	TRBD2	TGCGCCAGCAGCTTGATGGGGGGACTAGCGGGAGGGCAAGAGACCCAGTACTTC	CASSLMGGLAGGQETQYF
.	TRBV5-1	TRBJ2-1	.	TGCGCCAGCAGCTCCGACGTCAATAAGAATGAGCAGTTCTTC	CASSSDVNKNEQFF
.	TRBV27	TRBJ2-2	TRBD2	TGTGCCAGCAGTCCACTAGCGGGAGGCGGGGAGCTGTTTTTT	CASSPLAGGGELFF
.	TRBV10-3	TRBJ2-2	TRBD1	TGTGCCATCAGCCGGACAGGGGAGGACGGGGAGCTGTTTTTT	CAISRTGEDGELFF
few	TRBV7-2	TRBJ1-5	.	TGTGCCAGCAGCCCCAATCGAGCCAGGGGAGGAAATCAGCCCCAGCATTTT	CASSPNRARGGNQPQHF
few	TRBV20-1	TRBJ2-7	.	TGCAGTGCTAGAGATGGGAAGGAGCAGTACTTC	CSARDGKEQYF